Listed below are T cell receptor beta chains from one sample, sequenced in a study of CD8+ T cells in alopecia areata. Produced via immunoSEQ multiplex PCR; TCRdb's table is partial and in-frame only. The sample gives 150,000 to 200,000 clones, 50% to 60% of which show up once; around 4.8% is in the top ten. The sequenced sample was CD4+ T cells sorted from blood. Receptor source: a human donor in good health. Both conserved end residues are part of each CDR3. Each record gives: clone size, V gene, CDR3 protein. Part of the rows lack a size; the others show once, few, many or a class for expanded clones.

abundance: few; v_gene: TRBV29-1; CDR3aa: CSVEETEAFF
abundance: .; v_gene: TRBV18; CDR3aa: CASSHDDTGELFF
abundance: few; v_gene: TRBV10-3; CDR3aa: CAIGQGTAEAFF
abundance: .; v_gene: TRBV18; CDR3aa: CASSPSPSDTQYF
abundance: .; v_gene: TRBV27; CDR3aa: CASSLMAASSSYEQYF
abundance: .; v_gene: TRBV7-9; CDR3aa: CASTSTNEQFF
abundance: .; v_gene: TRBV25-1; CDR3aa: CASSHEGHGETQYF
abundance: few; v_gene: TRBV7-2; CDR3aa: CASSLLGISNQPQHF
abundance: few; v_gene: TRBV14; CDR3aa: CASSQGRYNSPLHF
abundance: few; v_gene: TRBV25-1; CDR3aa: CASSEIDGHNSYEQYF
abundance: few; v_gene: TRBV9; CDR3aa: CASSVEAGDYGYTF
abundance: .; v_gene: TRBV27; CDR3aa: CASSFGTGLAYGYTF
abundance: few; v_gene: TRBV28; CDR3aa: CASTGGSYEQFF
abundance: once; v_gene: TRBV27; CDR3aa: CASSTTSGSREQYF
abundance: .; v_gene: TRBV27; CDR3aa: CASRRPGIGEKLFF
abundance: .; v_gene: TRBV4-1; CDR3aa: CASSQPTGRYEQYF
abundance: once; v_gene: TRBV6-6; CDR3aa: CASGADRNTEAFF
abundance: once; v_gene: TRBV14; CDR3aa: CASSQDLRQETQYF
abundance: .; v_gene: TRBV4-1; CDR3aa: CASSQGGSNYGYTF
abundance: .; v_gene: TRBV5-1; CDR3aa: CASSLDREQFF
abundance: .; v_gene: TRBV4-1; CDR3aa: CASSQDTGSPQFF
abundance: .; v_gene: TRBV30; CDR3aa: CAWSVLATASSYEQYF
abundance: .; v_gene: TRBV25-1; CDR3aa: CASSEFGGETYEQYF
abundance: few; v_gene: TRBV18; CDR3aa: CASSPAKGQENTEAFF
abundance: .; v_gene: TRBV29-1; CDR3aa: CSAQGTGQQFF
abundance: few; v_gene: TRBV7-2; CDR3aa: CASSPGQGARGYTF
abundance: .; v_gene: TRBV29-1; CDR3aa: CSVGYNEQFF
abundance: .; v_gene: TRBV5-1; CDR3aa: CASSPVNTGLEKTQYF
abundance: .; v_gene: TRBV5-6; CDR3aa: CASSVGGVLSEKLFF
abundance: few; v_gene: TRBV7-9; CDR3aa: CASPDGRTGELFF
abundance: .; v_gene: TRBV11-2; CDR3aa: CASKGYGANVLTF
abundance: .; v_gene: TRBV9; CDR3aa: CASSVGASQRISYNEQFF
abundance: .; v_gene: TRBV6-6; CDR3aa: CASSHGTVYQPQHF
abundance: .; v_gene: TRBV30; CDR3aa: CAWSGTAPSEAFF
abundance: .; v_gene: TRBV30; CDR3aa: CAWSVAGPYEQYF
abundance: few; v_gene: TRBV29-1; CDR3aa: CSATDYYGYTF
abundance: few; v_gene: TRBV30; CDR3aa: CAWNVGGNTIYF
abundance: .; v_gene: TRBV13; CDR3aa: CASSYRLIPNEKLFF
abundance: few; v_gene: TRBV4-1; CDR3aa: CASSQGDRDGQPQHF
abundance: few; v_gene: TRBV29-1; CDR3aa: CSVAGVLGYTF